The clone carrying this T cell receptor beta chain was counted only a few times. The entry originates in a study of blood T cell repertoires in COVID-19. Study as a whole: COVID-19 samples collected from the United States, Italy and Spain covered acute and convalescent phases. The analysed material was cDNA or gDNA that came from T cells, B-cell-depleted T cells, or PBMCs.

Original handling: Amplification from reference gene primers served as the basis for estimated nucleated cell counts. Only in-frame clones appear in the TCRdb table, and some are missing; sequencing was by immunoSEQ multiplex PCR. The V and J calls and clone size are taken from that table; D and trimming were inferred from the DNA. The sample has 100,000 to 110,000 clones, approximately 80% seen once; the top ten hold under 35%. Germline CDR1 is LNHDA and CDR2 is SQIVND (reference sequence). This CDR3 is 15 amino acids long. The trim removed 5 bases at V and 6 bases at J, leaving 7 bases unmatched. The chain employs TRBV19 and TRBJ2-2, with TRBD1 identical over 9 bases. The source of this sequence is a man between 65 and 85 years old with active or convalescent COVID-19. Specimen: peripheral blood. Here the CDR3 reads CASSPTTGGPGELFF. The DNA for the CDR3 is TGTGCCAGTAGTCCGACGACAGGGGGTCCCGGGGAGCTGTTTTTT. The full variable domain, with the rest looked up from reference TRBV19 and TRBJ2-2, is DGGITQSPKYLFRKEGQNVTLSCEQNLNHDAMYWYRQDPGQGLRLIYYSQIVNDFQKGDIAEGYSVSREKKESFPLTVTSAQKNPTAFYLCASSPTTGGPGELFFGEGSRLTVL.